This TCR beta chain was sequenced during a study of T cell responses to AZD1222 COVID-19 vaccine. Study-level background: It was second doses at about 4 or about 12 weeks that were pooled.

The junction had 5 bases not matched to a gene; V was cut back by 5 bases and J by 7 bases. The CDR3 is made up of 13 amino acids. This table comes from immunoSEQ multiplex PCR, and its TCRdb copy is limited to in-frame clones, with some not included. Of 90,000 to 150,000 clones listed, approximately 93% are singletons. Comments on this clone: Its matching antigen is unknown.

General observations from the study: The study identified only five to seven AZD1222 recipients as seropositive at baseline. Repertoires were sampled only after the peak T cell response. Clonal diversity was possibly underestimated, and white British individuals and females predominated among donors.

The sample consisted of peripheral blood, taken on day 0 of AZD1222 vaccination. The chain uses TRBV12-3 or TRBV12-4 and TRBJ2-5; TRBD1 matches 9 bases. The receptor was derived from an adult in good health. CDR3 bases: TGTGCCAGCAGTGTGGGACAGGGCCGGACCCAGTACTTC. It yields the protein CASSVGQGRTQYF.